The 24 T cell receptor beta chains below come from one sample, sequenced in a study of early T cells in non-severe SARS-CoV-2 infection. TCRdb reprocessed the 5' RACE reads via MiXCR and lists one record per CDR3 protein. The repertoire holds more than 60,000 distinct CDR3 sequences, with roughly 10% as singletons. The sequenced sample was whole blood. These receptor sequences come from an adult who was a healthcare worker with PCR-confirmed SARS-CoV-2 infection or an uninfected control (not recorded which).

This clonotype was picked up many times. V and J are TRBV4-2 and TRBJ1-5, with a possible D match to TRBD1 (5 bases). The CDR3 has 16 amino acids. V was trimmed by 0 bases and J by 4 bases, leaving 13 bases between them. CDR1 is LGHNA and CDR2 is YNFKEQ in the germline V gene. The CDR3 reads CASSQDYLTANQPQHF. The CDR3 bases are TGTGCCAGCAGCCAAGACTATCTGACAGCAAATCAGCCCCAGCATTTT.

This clonotype was observed a few times. V is TRBV7-6 and J is TRBJ1-1; no clear D gene. CDR1 SGHVS and CDR2 FNYEAQ come from the germline V gene. V lost 2 bases to trimming and J lost 1 base, with 11 bases between them. There are 15 residues in the CDR3. The CDR3 protein is CASSLNSRQNTEAFF. The CDR3 DNA is TGTGCCAGCAGCTTAAATTCCCGGCAGAACACTGAAGCTTTCTTT.

The chain employs TRBV6-1 and TRBJ2-1; 10 nucleotides match TRBD1. V dropped 3 bases and J dropped 6; count of bases not matched to a gene: 5. CDR3 size: 15 residues. Germline CDR1 reads MNHNS; CDR2 reads SASEGT. The CDR3 DNA sequence: TGTGCCAGCAGTGAGACGAGGACAGGGGGCAATGAGCAGTTCTTC. This codes for CASSETRTGGNEQFF.

In this sample, this clonotype turned up many times. The CDR3 coding sequence is TGTGCCAGCAGCCCTTCTGGGGCCAACGTCCTGACTTTC. It specifies CASSPSGANVLTF. The chain carries TRBV18 and TRBJ2-6; no reliable D call. The germline CDR1 and CDR2 sequences are KGHSH and LQKENI. CDR3 length: 13 amino acids. V lost 8 bases to trimming and J lost 1 base, with 6 bases between them.

This clonotype was seen repeatedly, ten times or more. The rearrangement joins TRBV11-2 to TRBJ1-2, with D possibly TRBD1 on 6 matching bases. The CDR3 loop spans 11 amino acids. Trimming shortened V by 4 bases and J by 8 bases, and 8 bases separated the two germline ends. Germline CDR1 SGHAT, CDR2 FQNNGV. CDR3 bases: TGTGCCAGCAGCTCCAGGGGCGGCTACACCTTC. Protein product: CASSSRGGYTF.

This clonotype occurred a few times. CDR3 DNA: TGTGCCAGCAGCTGGGCGGGGGCGAAGACCCAGTACTTC. The encoded protein is CASSWAGAKTQYF. The chain is built from TRBV7-9 and TRBJ2-5; D is possibly TRBD2 (7 bases). Germline CDR1 SEHNR, CDR2 FQNEAQ (reference sequence). V was shortened by 4 bases and J by 6 bases, with 12 bases between the two germline ends. The CDR3 contains 13 residues.

This clonotype was observed a handful of times. The chain recombines TRBV7-2 with TRBJ2-7, with no clear D. Trimming stripped 1 base from V and 2 bases from J, with 6 bases between. This CDR3 has 13 amino acids. Germline loops: CDR1 SGHTA, CDR2 FQGNSA. The CDR3 region has the DNA TGTGCCAGCAGCTTAGAGGCCGCCTACGAGCAGTACTTC. It yields the protein CASSLEAAYEQYF. The full variable domain, with the rest looked up from reference TRBV7-2 and TRBJ2-7, is GAGVSQSPSNKVTEKGKDVELRCDPISGHTALYWYRQSLGQGLEFLIYFQGNSAPDKSGLPSDRFSAERTGGSVSTLTIQRTQQEDSAVYLCASSLEAAYEQYFGPGTRLTVT.

This clonotype was counted ten times or more. Germline and junction disagree at one end, which may indicate a read error. The DNA of the CDR3 is TGTGCCAGCAGCCTAGCCAAAGAGACCCAGTACTTC. As protein: CASSLAKETQYF. The V and J genes are TRBV7-9 and TRBJ2-5; a weak D match, TRBD2 (5 bases). Looked up from germline, CDR1 is SEHNR and CDR2 is FQNEAQ (reference sequence). The CDR3 totals 12 residues.

This chain joins TRBV6-2 or TRBV6-3 and TRBJ2-3, with D perhaps matching TRBD1 (5 bases). This CDR3 is built from 14 residues. Trimming shortened V by 6 bases and J by 6 bases, and 16 bases separated the two germline ends. CDR1 and CDR2 from the germline V gene are MNHEY and SVGEGT. The CDR3: CASSWKGSGDTQYF. The CDR3 nucleotides are TGTGCCAGCAGCTGGAAAGGGTCAGGGGATACGCAGTATTTT.

At least ten counts were recorded for this clonotype. This chain connects TRBV20-1 to TRBJ2-3; TRBD2 matches at 8 bases. J was trimmed by 2 bases and V by 0 bases; bases with no gene match: 7. Germline CDR1 DFQATT, CDR2 SNEGSKA (reference sequence). The CDR3 has 16 residues. CDR3 region: CSARDRLAGPTDTQYF. The CDR3, as DNA: TGCAGTGCTAGAGATCGGCTAGCGGGCCCCACAGATACGCAGTATTTT.

Ten or more counts support this clonotype. The chain is built from TRBV3-1 and TRBJ2-1; D gene unclear. V was shortened by 0 bases and J by 6 bases, with 12 bases between the two germline ends. Germline lookup yields CDR1 LGHDT and CDR2 YNNKEL (reference sequence). CDR3 size: 15 residues. This CDR3 is CASSQDASQLNEQFF. The DNA of the CDR3 is TGTGCCAGCAGCCAAGATGCGTCTCAACTCAATGAGCAGTTCTTC.

This clonotype was detected many times. The V gene is TRBV7-6, the J gene TRBJ1-1; 8 nucleotides agree with TRBD1. V shed 5 bases and J 5 bases; nucleotides not matched to a gene: 10. The CDR3 has 15 amino acids. CDR1 and CDR2 from the germline V gene are SGHVS and FNYEAQ. The DNA for the CDR3 is TGTGCCAGCAGCCCATTCGGACAGGGTTATACTGAAGCTTTCTTT. Encoded protein: CASSPFGQGYTEAFF.

The chain combines TRBV7-2 with TRBJ2-3, with D hard to call. Germline values: CDR1 SGHTA, CDR2 FQGNSA. CDR3 length equals 14 residues. The germline V and J ends were trimmed by 2 bases and 0 bases, with 6 bases remaining between them. Written as DNA, the CDR3 is TGTGCCAGCAGCTTATCAGCCAGCACAGATACGCAGTATTTT. Its protein product is CASSLSASTDTQYF.

This clonotype came up a few times. The V gene is TRBV5-1, the J gene TRBJ2-5, with no clear D. This CDR3 has 13 amino acids. CDR1 is SGHRS, CDR2 YFSETQ, per germline. V was shortened by 4 bases and J by 2 bases, with 9 bases between the two germline ends. The CDR3 DNA reads as TGCGCCAGCAGCCCAGATCCACAAGAGACCCAGTACTTC. Translated: CASSPDPQETQYF.

This clonotype has only a few counts. CDR3 DNA: TGCAGTGCTAGAGCGGACAGCTATGGCTACACCTTC. Its translation is CSARADSYGYTF. V and J are TRBV20-1 and TRBJ1-2; weak D call: TRBD1 (6 bases). The CDR3 contains 12 residues. Per the germline V gene, CDR1 is DFQATT and CDR2 is SNEGSKA (reference sequence). V shed 1 base and J shed 4 bases, with 7 bases lying between them.

This clonotype has just one count. This rearrangement joins TRBV28 to TRBJ2-3, with TRBD2 as a possible D gene (6 bases). The ends were cut back, 7 bases at V and 3 bases at J, with 14 bases in the middle. Germline CDR1 reads MDHEN; CDR2 reads SYDVKM. The CDR3 extends over 14 amino acids. The CDR3 here is CASNGGLGTDTQYF. In nucleotides, the CDR3 is TGTGCCAGCAATGGGGGGTTAGGAACAGATACGCAGTATTTT.

The chain joins TRBV9 to TRBJ2-3; 7 nucleotides line up with TRBD2. The CDR3 totals 15 residues. Losses at the gene ends were 4 bases for V and 0 bases for J; bases not matched to a gene: 5. The germline gives CDR1 SGDLS, CDR2 YYNGEE. The CDR3 bases are TGTGCCAGCAGCCCCCTAGCGGCCAGCACAGATACGCAGTATTTT. This encodes CASSPLAASTDTQYF.

Many counts were recorded for this clonotype. The rearrangement links TRBV29-1 to TRBJ2-2; D call uncertain. The germline CDR1 and CDR2 sequences are SQVTM and ANQGSEA. Trimming cost V 4 bases and J 2 bases, with 5 bases left between them. The CDR3 spans 12 residues. The CDR3 sequence is CSVGANTGELFF. DNA of the CDR3: TGCAGCGTTGGGGCAAACACCGGGGAGCTGTTTTTT.

This clonotype was recorded a few times. The chain has TRBV12-3 or TRBV12-4 and TRBJ2-2; D possibly corresponds to TRBD2 (6 bases). V was cut by 5 bases and J by 6 bases, with 7 bases left in between. The CDR3 is made up of 12 amino acids. DNA of the CDR3: TGTGCCAGCAGTGGGACTGCCGGGGAGCTGTTTTTT. As protein: CASSGTAGELFF.

The chain is built from TRBV9 and TRBJ2-6, with D unresolved. The CDR3 loop spans 14 amino acids. V was clipped by 3 bases and J by 0 bases, with 4 bases between them. Germline CDR1 and CDR2: SGDLS and YYNGEE. The CDR3 reads CASSEPSGANVLTF. CDR3 nucleotides: TGTGCCAGCAGCGAGCCCTCTGGGGCCAACGTCCTGACTTTC.

The gene calls are TRBV6-2 or TRBV6-3 and TRBJ2-3; D is unresolved. The CDR3 contains 13 residues. V lost 1 base to trimming and J lost 0 bases, with 2 bases between them. Germline CDR1 MNHEY, CDR2 SVGEGT. The CDR3 is CASSYWSTDTQYF. DNA of the CDR3: TGTGCCAGCAGTTACTGGAGCACAGATACGCAGTATTTT.

This clonotype was detected ten times or more. This chain links TRBV19 with TRBJ2-3; 7 positions agree with TRBD2. V shed 3 bases, J shed 11 bases, and the junction held 8 bases outside the gene matches. CDR1 LNHDA and CDR2 SQIVND come from the germline V gene (reference sequence). This CDR3 is 13 amino acids long. CDR3 bases: TGTGCCAGTAGTATCCCCGGGACTAAGAAGCAGTATTTT. Encoded protein: CASSIPGTKKQYF.

This clonotype was found many times. This chain links TRBV20-1 with TRBJ2-1; D not resolved. V was clipped by 1 base and J by 9 bases, with 4 bases between them. CDR1 DFQATT and CDR2 SNEGSKA come from the germline V gene (reference sequence). This CDR3 has 10 residues. In DNA, the CDR3 is TGCAGTGCTAGAGGAGGTGAGCAGTTCTTC. It yields the protein CSARGGEQFF.

Only a few counts were recorded for this clonotype. CDR3 region: CASSQGTGGTEAFF. CDR3 DNA sequence: TGTGCCAGCAGCCAAGGCACAGGGGGCACTGAAGCTTTCTTT. The genes are TRBV3-1 and TRBJ1-1; 8 positions match TRBD1. Germline values: CDR1 LGHDT, CDR2 YNNKEL (reference sequence). The V gene end was trimmed by 1 base and the J gene end by 4 bases; junction bases not matched to a gene: 2. CDR3 length: 14 amino acids.